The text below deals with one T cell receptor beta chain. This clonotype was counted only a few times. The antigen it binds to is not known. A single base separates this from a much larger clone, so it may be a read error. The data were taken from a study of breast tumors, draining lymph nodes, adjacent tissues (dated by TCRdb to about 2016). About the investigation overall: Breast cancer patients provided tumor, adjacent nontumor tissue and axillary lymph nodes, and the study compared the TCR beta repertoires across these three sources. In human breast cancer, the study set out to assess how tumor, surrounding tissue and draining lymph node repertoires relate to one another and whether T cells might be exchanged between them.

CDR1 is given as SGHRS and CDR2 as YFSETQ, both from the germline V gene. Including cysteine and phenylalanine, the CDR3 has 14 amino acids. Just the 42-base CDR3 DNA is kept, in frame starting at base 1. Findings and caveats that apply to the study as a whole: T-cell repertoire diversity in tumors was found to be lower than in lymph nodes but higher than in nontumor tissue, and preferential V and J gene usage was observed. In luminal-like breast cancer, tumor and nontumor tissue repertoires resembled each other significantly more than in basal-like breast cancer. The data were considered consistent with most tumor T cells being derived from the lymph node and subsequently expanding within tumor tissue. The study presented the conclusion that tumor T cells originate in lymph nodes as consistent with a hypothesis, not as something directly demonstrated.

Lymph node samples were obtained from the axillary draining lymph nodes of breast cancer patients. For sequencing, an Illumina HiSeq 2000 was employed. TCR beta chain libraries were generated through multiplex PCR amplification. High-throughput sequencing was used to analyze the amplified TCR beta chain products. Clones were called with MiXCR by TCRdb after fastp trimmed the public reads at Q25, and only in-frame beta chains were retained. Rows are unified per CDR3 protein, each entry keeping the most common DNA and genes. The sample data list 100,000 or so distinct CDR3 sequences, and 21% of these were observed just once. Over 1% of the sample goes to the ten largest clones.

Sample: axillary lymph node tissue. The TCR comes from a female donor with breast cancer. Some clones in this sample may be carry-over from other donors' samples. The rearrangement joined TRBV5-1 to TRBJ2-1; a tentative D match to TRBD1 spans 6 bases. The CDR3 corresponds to CAGSYGQLYNEQFF. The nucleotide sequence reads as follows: TGCGCCGGCAGCTACGGACAGCTCTACAATGAGCAGTTCTTC.